Each of the 23 T cell receptor beta chains below was sequenced from the same sample in a study of T cells in Graves' hyperthyroidism and ophthalmopathy. The TCR beta CDR3 regions underwent amplification using RNA transcripts as the source. First-round RT-PCR with HTBI primers amplified the TCR CDR3 region. TCRdb re-called the multiplex PCR reads with MiXCR, one entry per CDR3 protein. The data show 250,000 or so distinct CDR3 sequences, about a sixth seen once. Sequences were obtained from blood. The origin of the receptors is a woman aged 18-29 years with Graves' ophthalmopathy.

The V call is TRBV2, the J call TRBJ1-1; 8 bases agree with TRBD1. The length of the CDR3 is 15 residues. V was pared by 1 base and J by 1 base, with 2 bases of the junction left unmatched. Per the germline V gene, CDR1 is SNHLY and CDR2 is FYNNEI. The CDR3 is CASSEGTGRNTEAFF. The DNA for the CDR3 is TGTGCCAGCAGTGAAGGGACAGGGAGGAACACTGAAGCTTTCTTT. Full variable domain (outside the CDR3, taken from reference TRBV2 and TRBJ1-1): EPEVTQTPSHQVTQMGQEVILRCVPISNHLYFYWYRQILGQKVEFLVSFYNNEISEKSEIFDDQFSVERPDGSNFTLKIRSTKLEDSAMYFCASSEGTGRNTEAFFGQGTRLTVV.

This clonotype was found many times. The chain is built from TRBV5-1 and TRBJ1-4; no firm D call. The germline gives CDR1 SGHRS, CDR2 YFSETQ. The ends were cut back, 0 bases at V and 1 base at J, with 7 bases in the middle. The CDR3 runs to 15 residues. CDR3 in amino acids: CASSLAHRTNEKLFF. CDR3 nucleotides: TGCGCCAGCAGCTTGGCTCACAGAACTAATGAAAAACTGTTTTTT.

This clonotype occurred many times. The chain joins TRBV3-1 to TRBJ2-3; 10 nucleotides line up with TRBD2. Trimming took 1 base from V and 3 from J; bases not matched to a gene: 4. The germline V gene has CDR1 LGHDT and CDR2 YNNKEL (reference sequence). This CDR3 region has 16 residues. The CDR3 region is CASSQGTSGVTDTQYF. In nucleotides, the CDR3 is TGTGCCAGCAGCCAAGGGACTAGCGGAGTGACAGATACGCAGTATTTT.

This clonotype was seen repeatedly, ten times or more. J is TRBJ2-1 and V is TRBV28; D is tentatively TRBD1 or TRBD2 (7 bases each). This CDR3 region has 15 residues. CDR1 is MDHEN and CDR2 is SYDVKM in the germline V gene. V was trimmed by 6 bases and J by 9 bases, leaving 21 bases between them. CDR3 sequence reads: CASRGGQGGEGEQFF. CDR3 bases: TGTGCCAGCAGGGGGGGGCAGGGGGGAGAGGGTGAGCAGTTCTTC.

This clonotype was seen repeatedly, ten times or more. The J gene is TRBJ1-2, the V gene TRBV12-3 or TRBV12-4; D may be TRBD1 (6 bases). CDR3 length: 13 amino acids. V lost 6 bases, J lost 7 bases, and 15 bases lay in between. The DNA for the CDR3 is TGTGCCAGCAGGGGGCAAAACAGGGCTGGCTACACCTTC. Amino acid sequence: CASRGQNRAGYTF.

This clonotype was observed many times. The chain has TRBV4-3 and TRBJ2-3; 7 bases map to TRBD2. This CDR3 has 17 residues. The V segment lost 0 bases and the J segment 4 bases; nucleotides outside the gene matches: 10. Germline CDR1 LGHNA, CDR2 YSLEER. CDR3 sequence: CASSQDWGGRPPDTQYF. CDR3 nucleotide sequence: TGCGCCAGCAGCCAAGATTGGGGGGGACGACCCCCAGATACGCAGTATTTT.

This chain connects TRBV15 to TRBJ1-4; D is uncertain. Trimming took 1 base from V and 4 from J, leaving 10 bases between them. The germline V gene encodes CDR1 LNHNV and CDR2 YYDKDF (reference sequence). CDR3 size: 15 residues. The CDR3 sequence: CATSRAQDYNEKLFF. CDR3 in DNA: TGTGCCACCAGCAGAGCGCAGGACTATAATGAAAAACTGTTTTTT.

This clonotype was found many times. The gene calls are TRBV5-8 and TRBJ2-7, with D possibly being TRBD2 (5 bases). Trimming stripped 5 bases from V and 7 bases from J, with 13 bases between. This CDR3 has 12 residues. Germline V gene lookup returns CDR1 SGHTS and CDR2 YDEGEE. The CDR3 DNA follows: TGTGCCAGCAGTATTAAAACGGGAGAGCAGTACTTC. Amino acid sequence: CASSIKTGEQYF.

In its sample, this clonotype was seen many times. In DNA form, the CDR3 reads TGTGCCAGCAGCTCGCGGACTAGCGCCAATGAGCAGTTCTTC. This gives the protein CASSSRTSANEQFF. The chain recombines TRBV7-2 with TRBJ2-1; TRBD2 aligns across 9 bases. CDR1 and CDR2 (germline): SGHTA, FQGNSA. The V segment lost 4 bases and the J segment 6 bases; nucleotides outside the gene matches: 4. The CDR3 runs to 14 residues.

This clonotype was counted at least ten times. The rearrangement joins TRBV6-2 or TRBV6-3 to TRBJ2-1; TRBD1 agrees at 8 bases. Germline trimming cut 0 bases from V and 3 bases from J; bases unmatched to any gene: 4. CDR3 length: 16 amino acids. Germline-derived CDR1 and CDR2 are MNHEY and SVGEGT. This CDR3 is CASSYSRTGSYNEQFF. The CDR3 DNA follows: TGTGCCAGCAGTTACTCTAGGACAGGGAGCTACAATGAGCAGTTCTTC.

The chain recombines TRBV19 with TRBJ1-5; tentatively, D is TRBD1 (5 bases). The CDR3 spans 16 residues. Germline CDR1 reads LNHDA; CDR2 reads SQIVND (reference sequence). Trimming took off 8 bases at V and 4 bases at J, with 21 bases between the two ends. In DNA form, the CDR3 reads TGTGCCAGTGGCTTCGGCAGGGCAGCCTTTAATCAGCCCCAGCATTTT. This translates into CASGFGRAAFNQPQHF.

This clonotype was found many times. The chain is built from TRBV6-2 or TRBV6-3 and TRBJ2-2; D unresolved. The CDR3 is 13 amino acids. V was cut by 7 bases and J by 4 bases, with 10 bases left in between. Germline CDR1 and CDR2: MNHEY and SVGEGT. The CDR3 sequence is CASTALPTGELFF. In nucleotides, the CDR3 is TGTGCCAGCACGGCGTTACCCACCGGGGAGCTGTTTTTT.

This clonotype has ten or more counts. J is TRBJ1-5 and V is TRBV30; the D gene is possibly TRBD1 (6 bases). The germline V gene encodes CDR1 GTSNPN and CDR2 SVGIG (reference sequence). Trimming removed 4 bases at V and 0 bases at J, with 10 bases between. This CDR3 has 14 residues. CDR3 loop: CAWTKGDSNQPQHF. CDR3 DNA sequence: TGTGCCTGGACTAAGGGGGATAGCAATCAGCCCCAGCATTTT.

This clonotype was observed many times. The V gene is TRBV27, the J gene TRBJ2-7; 8 bases match TRBD2. CDR1 is MNHEY, CDR2 SMNVEV, per germline (reference sequence). The CDR3 length is 14 residues. With 2 bases clipped from V and 4 bases from J, the junction kept 4 bases outside the gene matches. The CDR3 DNA sequence: TGTGCCAGCAGTTTAAAGGCTAGCGGGTACGAGCAGTACTTC. It specifies CASSLKASGYEQYF.

This clonotype was seen repeatedly, ten times or more. Here the CDR3 reads CASSPGQFQETQYF. In DNA, the CDR3 is TGTGCCAGCAGCCCGGGACAGTTCCAAGAGACCCAGTACTTC. This chain links TRBV12-3 or TRBV12-4 with TRBJ2-5, with 7 bases matching TRBD1. CDR3 size: 14 residues. V shed 6 bases and J 1 base; nucleotides not matched to a gene: 5.

This clonotype was seen ten or more times. The chain couples TRBV18 to TRBJ1-2; 8 nucleotides align to TRBD1. The germline V gene has CDR1 KGHSH and CDR2 LQKENI. The CDR3 is 13 amino acids. The trim removed 5 bases at V and 8 bases at J, leaving 7 bases unmatched. The CDR3 nucleotides are TGTGCCAGCTCATCGACAGGGGCTCGCGGCTACACCTTC. Amino acid sequence: CASSSTGARGYTF.

This clonotype was seen repeatedly, ten times or more. The V and J genes are TRBV3-1 and TRBJ2-3; 11 nucleotides line up with TRBD2. The CDR3 extends over 16 amino acids. The junction had 9 bases not matched to a gene; V was cut back by 4 bases and J by 6 bases. Germline CDR1 LGHDT, CDR2 YNNKEL (reference sequence). The CDR3: CASSLTKLAGADTQYF. The CDR3 bases are TGTGCCAGCAGCCTTACTAAACTAGCGGGGGCTGATACGCAGTATTTT.

This clonotype was recorded many times. The CDR3 nucleotides read TGTGCCAGCACACCTGGGGACTATGGCTACACCTTC. Protein product: CASTPGDYGYTF. The genes are TRBV12-3 or TRBV12-4 and TRBJ1-2, with D unresolved. There are 12 residues in the CDR3. Deletions cut 7 bases from V and 3 bases from J, with 9 bases between.

This clonotype was seen ten or more times. Here the CDR3 DNA reads TGTGCCAGCAGCTCAGGACTAGCGGGGGGGGCCACAGATACGCAGTATTTT. Its protein product is CASSSGLAGGATDTQYF. The gene calls are TRBV7-3 and TRBJ2-3; 15 nucleotides agree with TRBD2. CDR1 SGHTA and CDR2 FQGTGA come from the germline V gene. Unmatched junction bases numbered 4, after V lost 4 bases and J lost 2 bases. This CDR3 comprises 17 residues.

This clonotype was recorded at least ten times. The chain is built from TRBV10-3 and TRBJ2-7; the D gene is possibly TRBD1 (5 bases). The germline V gene has CDR1 ENHRY and CDR2 SYGVKD. The V and J ends lost 4 bases and 0 bases respectively, with 13 bases between them. CDR3 length equals 15 residues. The CDR3 nucleotides read TGTGCCATCAGTGTACAGGATCATTCCTCCTACGAGCAGTACTTC. Encoded protein: CAISVQDHSSYEQYF.

This clonotype was seen ten or more times. The genes are TRBV28 and TRBJ1-1; the match to TRBD1 covers 8 bases. The V gene's germline CDR1 is MDHEN and CDR2 SYDVKM. Germline trimming cut 2 bases from V and 1 base from J; bases unmatched to any gene: 0. The CDR3 sequence is 14 residues long. The CDR3, as DNA: TGTGCCAGCAGTTTAACAGGGGGGAACACTGAAGCTTTCTTT. This translates into CASSLTGGNTEAFF.

This clonotype has ten or more counts. A junction boundary mismatches the germline segment, possibly from a read error. For the CDR3, the DNA is TGCGCCAACAGTGAGTCCGCCGGGGCAGGGGGTGATAACACTGAAGCTTTCTTT. Protein product: CANSESAGAGGDNTEAFF. V gene TRBV10-1 combines with J gene TRBJ1-1; 7 bases match TRBD1. Germline V gene lookup returns CDR1 WNHNN and CDR2 SYGVQD (reference sequence). There are 18 residues in the CDR3.

The chain links TRBV12-3 or TRBV12-4 to TRBJ1-1; D ambiguous. The CDR3 runs to 15 residues. V was shortened by 6 bases and J by 4 bases, with 18 bases between the two germline ends. The CDR3 loop reads CASSVGAGKGTEAFF. CDR3 coding DNA: TGTGCCAGCAGCGTAGGTGCAGGAAAGGGCACTGAAGCTTTCTTT.